This T cell receptor (beta chain) was profiled in a study of post-analysis software for immune sequencing data. Study summary: The disease courses covered relapsing-remitting, secondary progressive and progressive-relapsing multiple sclerosis.

CDR3 length equals 16 residues. Looked up from germline, CDR1 is SGHRS and CDR2 is YFSETQ. V was pared by 0 bases and J by 9 bases, with 9 bases of the junction left unmatched. Study-level points and caveats: By F measure, samples from a shared preparation batch strongly co-clustered. There were four or five TRBV segments more frequent in patients than controls, and TRBV5-6, TRBV5-1 and TRBV20-1 were among them. The study found significantly lower normalized Chao1 diversity in multiple sclerosis patients than in controls.

Note on this clonotype: What it binds is unknown.

Tagging with unique molecular identifiers was a feature of the TCR beta cDNA libraries. The source material, about 0.95 to 10 million T cells, gave rise to roughly 0.5 million cDNA molecules. TCRdb recomputed calls from the PCR reads with MiXCR, one row per CDR3 protein. The sample has some 690,000 distinct CDR3 sequences, around 60% seen once. V gene TRBV5-1 combines with J gene TRBJ2-1, with 10 positions matching TRBD1. This receptor was obtained from a girl aged 2 to 10 with multiple sclerosis. Specimen: blood. CDR3 nucleotides: TGCGCCAGCAGCTTGGCTCCGGGACAGGGGATTCCTGAGCAGTTCTTC. It codes for CASSLAPGQGIPEQFF.